One T cell receptor (beta chain) is described in this entry. Its antigen remains unidentified. This specimen comes from a study of cytomegalovirus exposure and HLA in healthy donors. Study results and limitations: As a later analysis showed, a missense DCLRE1C variant was linked to trimming of TCR beta V- and J-genes.

PCR primers comprised 60 Vbeta and 13 Jbeta primers. Only in-frame clones appear in the TCRdb table, and some are missing; sequencing was by immunoSEQ multiplex PCR. The sample gives around 140,000 clones, around 80% of which show up once; 1.5% is in the top ten. Sequences were obtained from PBMCs. This TCR was sampled from a woman in her late teens or twenties in good health and CMV-seronegative.

This CDR3 is CASGTGPLNEQFF. In nucleotides, the CDR3 is TGTGCCAGCGGGACAGGTCCCCTCAATGAGCAGTTCTTC. V usage is TRBV7-9 and J usage is TRBJ2-1, with 8 bases aligning to TRBD1. CDR1 SEHNR and CDR2 FQNEAQ come from the germline V gene (reference sequence). With V trimmed by 8 bases and J by 6 bases, 6 bases remained unmatched. This CDR3 contains 13 residues.